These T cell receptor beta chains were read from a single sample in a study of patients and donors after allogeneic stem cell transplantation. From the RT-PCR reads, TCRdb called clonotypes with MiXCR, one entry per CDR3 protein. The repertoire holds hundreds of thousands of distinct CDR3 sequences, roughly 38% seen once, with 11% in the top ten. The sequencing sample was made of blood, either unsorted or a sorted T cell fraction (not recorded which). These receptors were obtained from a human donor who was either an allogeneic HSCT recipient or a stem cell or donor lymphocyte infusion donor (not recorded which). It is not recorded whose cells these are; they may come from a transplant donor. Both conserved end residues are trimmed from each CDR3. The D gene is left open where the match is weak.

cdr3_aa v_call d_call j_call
ASSFGNRANYEQY TRBV28 NA TRBJ2-7
ASSLEGISTDTQY TRBV5-1 NA TRBJ2-3
ASSLAGLYKETQY TRBV7-8 NA TRBJ2-5
ASRPGTGTGYGYT TRBV3-1 TRBD1 TRBJ1-2
ATSGGTNYGYT TRBV24-1 NA TRBJ1-2
ASSRATGGGRVGGYT TRBV27 TRBD1 TRBJ1-2
ASSLTDRADNEQF TRBV5-1 TRBD1 TRBJ2-1
SATGNSYNEQF TRBV20-1 NA TRBJ2-1
ASSPDPRTEAF TRBV5-6 NA TRBJ1-1
ASRRTGEGYEQY TRBV5-1 TRBD1 TRBJ2-7
SAPLWGLGTEAF TRBV20-1 NA TRBJ1-1
ASSSTSYEQY TRBV27 NA TRBJ2-7
ASSLDGESNQPQH TRBV7-6 NA TRBJ1-5
SVSGNAGNTIY TRBV29-1 NA TRBJ1-3
ASSMRVLRDEQY TRBV5-1 NA TRBJ2-7
ASSLRGAGPYNEQF TRBV3-1 NA TRBJ2-1
ASRTWDSNQPQH TRBV2 NA TRBJ1-5
ASIPPYETGSYEQY TRBV28 NA TRBJ2-7
SATDSNAGNTIY TRBV20-1 NA TRBJ1-3
ASSQDRGNQPQH TRBV4-2 NA TRBJ1-5
ASSQVGGNEQF TRBV4-1 NA TRBJ2-1
ASSSNRDFPMNTEAF TRBV10-2 NA TRBJ1-1
ASSFHGGENTEAF TRBV5-1 NA TRBJ1-1
ASRAGGMNTEAF TRBV12-3/TRBV12-4 TRBD1 TRBJ1-1
ASSLRLWGYNEQF TRBV7-2 NA TRBJ2-1
ASSRDRYIGNTIY TRBV18 NA TRBJ1-3
ASSPHPGTVNTEAF TRBV5-1 TRBD1 TRBJ1-1
SDPRDRPFSGANVLT TRBV29-1 TRBD1 TRBJ2-6
ASSLYKGRAITEAF TRBV7-8 NA TRBJ1-1
ASGGQGAGKLF TRBV28 TRBD1 TRBJ1-4
ASSTHRGTEAF TRBV12-3/TRBV12-4 TRBD1 TRBJ1-1
ASSQDAGSYNSPLH TRBV4-2 NA TRBJ1-6
ASTALGRTASDNEQF TRBV28 NA TRBJ2-1
ASKPGQGASGYT TRBV12-3/TRBV12-4 TRBD1 TRBJ1-2
ASSRPGQGSYEQY TRBV5-5 TRBD1 TRBJ2-7
ASSDHEKLF TRBV28 NA TRBJ1-4
ASSLNSGTGDTEAF TRBV5-1 TRBD1 TRBJ1-1
ASSFGTELF TRBV7-9 NA TRBJ2-2
ASSLVQSINYGYT TRBV5-5 NA TRBJ1-2
ASSGTASNEKLF TRBV5-1 TRBD1 TRBJ1-4
ASSQRGSGDSPLH TRBV7-2 NA TRBJ1-6
ASSLDGGYNSPLH TRBV5-1 NA TRBJ1-6
ASSPGQGTGEQY TRBV18 NA TRBJ2-7
SARDMQGTDTQY TRBV20-1 NA TRBJ2-3
ASTWVGGRREKLF TRBV5-1 NA TRBJ1-4
ASTPGAWEKLF TRBV12-3/TRBV12-4 NA TRBJ1-4
ASINDRARTGELF TRBV28 TRBD1 TRBJ2-2
ASSFRGPSYNEQF TRBV5-1 NA TRBJ2-1
ASSLGPGLNYGYT TRBV5-1 NA TRBJ1-2
ASSADRGNQPQH TRBV12-3/TRBV12-4 TRBD1 TRBJ1-5
ASSGTVDTEAF TRBV5-1 NA TRBJ1-1
ASSLWQARDTEAF TRBV28 NA TRBJ1-1
SARGDRGQPQH TRBV20-1 TRBD1 TRBJ1-5
SVVGRTTDTQY TRBV29-1 NA TRBJ2-3
ASSEGDRLLNTEAF TRBV9 NA TRBJ1-1